Each of the 6 T cell receptor beta chains below was sequenced from the same sample in a study of T cell responses to AZD1222 COVID-19 vaccine. The repertoire was sequenced with immunoSEQ multiplex PCR; TCRdb's copy has only in-frame clones and lacks some. The sample has tens of thousands of clones, more than 90% seen once. Specimen: peripheral blood, collected on day 0 of AZD1222 vaccination. The receptors stem from an adult in good health.

The rearrangement links TRBV11-3 to TRBJ2-3; D is ambiguous. The germline V and J ends were trimmed by 5 bases and 1 base, with 7 bases remaining between them. CDR1 and CDR2 from the germline V gene are SGHNT and YENEEA. CDR3 length: 13 amino acids. CDR3 in amino acids: CASSPGGTDTQYF. As DNA, the CDR3 is TGTGCCAGCAGCCCCGGCGGCACAGATACGCAGTATTTT.

This clone was seen just once. The CDR3 here is CASSFGTLGEFYNSPLHF. The CDR3 DNA sequence: TGTGCCAGCAGCTTCGGGACATTGGGGGAGTTTTATAATTCACCCCTCCACTTT. The rearrangement uses TRBV5-8 and TRBJ1-6, with D perhaps TRBD1 (6 bases). The length of the CDR3 is 18 residues. Looked up from germline, CDR1 is SGHTS and CDR2 is YDEGEE. With 2 bases removed from V and 4 bases from J, the gap between germline ends came to 19 bases. Full variable domain (rest looked up from reference TRBV5-8 and TRBJ1-6): EAGVTQSPTHLIKTRGQQATLRCSPISGHTSVYWYQQALGLGLQFLLWYDEGEERNRGNFPPRFSGRQFPNYSSELNVNALELEDSALYLCASSFGTLGEFYNSPLHFGNGTRLTVT.

The V and J genes are TRBV30 and TRBJ2-7, with D possibly TRBD1 on 5 matching bases. Trimming left V 2 bases short and J 0 bases short, with 8 bases between. CDR1 and CDR2 (germline): GTSNPN, SVGIG (reference sequence). The CDR3 has 13 residues. For the CDR3, the DNA is TGTGCCTGGAGTACAGGTCCCTCCTACGAGCAGTACTTC. Translation: CAWSTGPSYEQYF.

CDR3 region: CASSLEGLGRGSNQPQHF. CDR3 coding DNA: TGCGCCAGCAGCTTGGAGGGCCTGGGGAGGGGAAGCAATCAGCCCCAGCATTTT. The V and J genes are TRBV5-1 and TRBJ1-5, with D possibly TRBD1 on 5 matching bases. This CDR3 is built from 18 residues. Germline assignment: CDR1 SGHRS and CDR2 YFSETQ. Between the trimmed V and J ends, which lost 0 bases and 1 base, there was a span of 17 bases.

This clone was found once. The chain joins TRBV7-3 to TRBJ2-3, with TRBD2 as a possible D gene (6 bases). Trimming took off 2 bases at V and 3 bases at J, with 15 bases between the two ends. CDR1 and CDR2 from the germline V gene are SGHTA and FQGTGA. The CDR3 length is 16 residues. Here the CDR3 reads CASSLRGRSGTDTQYF. In nucleotides, the CDR3 is TGTGCCAGCAGCTTACGGGGGAGGAGCGGGACAGATACGCAGTATTTT.

The chain recombines TRBV5-6 with TRBJ2-7, with 7 bases lining up with TRBD1. Germline V CDR1 and CDR2: SGHDT, YYEEEE. V was clipped by 4 bases and J by 0 bases; unmatched bases: 7. The CDR3 extends over 15 amino acids. This CDR3 is CASSETGIRSYEQYF. The DNA for the CDR3 is TGTGCCAGCAGCGAGACAGGGATTCGCTCCTACGAGCAGTACTTC.